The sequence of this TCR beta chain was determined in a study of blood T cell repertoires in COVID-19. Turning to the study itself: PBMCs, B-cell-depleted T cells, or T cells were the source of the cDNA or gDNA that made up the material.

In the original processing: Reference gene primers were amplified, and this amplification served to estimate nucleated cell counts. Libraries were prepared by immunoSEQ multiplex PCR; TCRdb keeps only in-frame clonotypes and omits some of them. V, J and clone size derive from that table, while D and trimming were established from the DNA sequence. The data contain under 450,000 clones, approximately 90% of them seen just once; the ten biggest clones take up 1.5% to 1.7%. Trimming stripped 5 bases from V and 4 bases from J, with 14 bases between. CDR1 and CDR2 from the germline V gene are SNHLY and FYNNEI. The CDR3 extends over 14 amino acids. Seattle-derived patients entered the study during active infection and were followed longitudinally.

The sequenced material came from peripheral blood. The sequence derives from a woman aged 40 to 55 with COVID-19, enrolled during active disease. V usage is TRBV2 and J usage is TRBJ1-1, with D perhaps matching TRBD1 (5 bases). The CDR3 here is CASSQEVGATEAFF. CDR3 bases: TGTGCCAGCAGTCAAGAGGTAGGGGCCACTGAAGCTTTCTTT.